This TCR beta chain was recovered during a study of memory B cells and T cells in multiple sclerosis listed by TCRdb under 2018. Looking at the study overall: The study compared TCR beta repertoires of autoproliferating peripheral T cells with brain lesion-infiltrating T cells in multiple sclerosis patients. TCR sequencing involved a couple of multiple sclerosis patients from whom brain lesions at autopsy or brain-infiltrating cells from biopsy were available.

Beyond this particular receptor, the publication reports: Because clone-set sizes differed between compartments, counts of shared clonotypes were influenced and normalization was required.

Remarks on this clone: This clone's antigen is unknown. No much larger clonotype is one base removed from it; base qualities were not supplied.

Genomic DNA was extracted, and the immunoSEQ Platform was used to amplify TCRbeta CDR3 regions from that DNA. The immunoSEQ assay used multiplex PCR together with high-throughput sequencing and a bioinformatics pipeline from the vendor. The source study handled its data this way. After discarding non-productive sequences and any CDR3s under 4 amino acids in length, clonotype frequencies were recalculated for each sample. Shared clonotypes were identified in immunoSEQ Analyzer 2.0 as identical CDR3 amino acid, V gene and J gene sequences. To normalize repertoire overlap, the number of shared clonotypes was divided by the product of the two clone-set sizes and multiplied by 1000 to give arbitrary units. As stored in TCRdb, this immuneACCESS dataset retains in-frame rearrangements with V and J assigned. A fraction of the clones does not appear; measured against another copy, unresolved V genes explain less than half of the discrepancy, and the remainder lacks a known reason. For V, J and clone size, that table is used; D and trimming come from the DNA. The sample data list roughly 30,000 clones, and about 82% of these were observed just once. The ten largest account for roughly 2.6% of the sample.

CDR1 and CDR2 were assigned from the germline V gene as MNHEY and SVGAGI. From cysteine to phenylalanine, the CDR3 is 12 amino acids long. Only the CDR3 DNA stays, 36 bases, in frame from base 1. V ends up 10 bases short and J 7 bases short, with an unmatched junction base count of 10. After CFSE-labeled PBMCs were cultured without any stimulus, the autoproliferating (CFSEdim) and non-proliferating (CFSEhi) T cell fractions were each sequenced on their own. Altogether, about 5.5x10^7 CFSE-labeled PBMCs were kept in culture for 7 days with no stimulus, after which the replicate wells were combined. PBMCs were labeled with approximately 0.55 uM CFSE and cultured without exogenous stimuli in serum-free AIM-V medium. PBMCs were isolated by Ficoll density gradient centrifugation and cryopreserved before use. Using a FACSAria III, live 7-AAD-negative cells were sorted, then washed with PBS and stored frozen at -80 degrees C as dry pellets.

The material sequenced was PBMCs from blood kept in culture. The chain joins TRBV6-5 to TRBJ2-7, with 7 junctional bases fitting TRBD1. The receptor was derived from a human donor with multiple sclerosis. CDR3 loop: CATNRGHREQYF. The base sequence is TGTGCCACAAACAGGGGTCACAGGGAGCAGTACTTC.